These 20 T cell receptor beta chains share one sample of origin, sequenced in a study of shared clonotypes between healthy human individuals. The assay was immunoSEQ multiplex PCR, and TCRdb's table has in-frame clones only and misses some. The sample holds some 2,500,000 clones, roughly 92% seen once. The sequenced material came from naive CD4+ T cells from PBMCs. The subset here: CD45RA+ positively selected. The receptors stem from a man aged 18-30 years in good health. Some clones in this sample may be carry-over from other donors' samples.

The rearrangement uses TRBV28 and TRBJ1-5, with a possible D match to TRBD1 (6 bases). V was cut by 2 bases and J by 11 bases, with 16 bases left in between. CDR1 MDHEN and CDR2 SYDVKM come from the germline V gene. This CDR3 spans 14 amino acids. The CDR3 reads CASSLPRGSASQHF. Here the CDR3 DNA reads TGTGCCAGCAGTTTACCAAGGGGGTCCGCGTCCCAGCATTTT.

The chain uses TRBV7-2 and TRBJ2-3; D might be TRBD1 (6 bases). Germline CDR1 reads SGHTA; CDR2 reads FQGNSA. Between the trimmed V and J ends, which lost 5 bases and 0 bases, there was a span of 15 bases. The CDR3 consists of 16 residues. DNA of the CDR3: TGTGCCAGCAGCCCCTACAGGGCCCTTAGCACAGATACGCAGTATTTT. It codes for CASSPYRALSTDTQYF.

The chain couples TRBV7-9 to TRBJ1-1; unclear D gene. The CDR3 sequence is 15 residues long. Germline V CDR1 and CDR2: SEHNR, FQNEAQ (reference sequence). Trimming removed 2 bases from V and 1 base from J, with 11 bases in between. As DNA, the CDR3 is TGTGCCAGCAGCTTATCAAGCCAGCCGAACACTGAAGCTTTCTTT. This encodes CASSLSSQPNTEAFF.

The genes are TRBV27 and TRBJ2-1; 11 bases fit TRBD2. The V gene's germline CDR1 is MNHEY and CDR2 SMNVEV (reference sequence). The trim removed 1 base at V and 6 bases at J, leaving 2 bases unmatched. CDR3 length: 15 residues. The DNA of the CDR3 is TGTGCCAGCAGTTTATATCTAGCGGGAGGCAATGAGCAGTTCTTC. Its translation is CASSLYLAGGNEQFF.

V usage is TRBV7-2 and J usage is TRBJ1-5, with D possibly being TRBD1 (6 bases). The CDR3 runs to 15 residues. Germline V gene sequence: CDR1 SGHTA, CDR2 FQGNSA. Trimming took 5 bases from V and 5 from J, leaving 16 bases between them. CDR3 sequence reads: CASSQYQGIDQPQHF. The CDR3 DNA follows: TGTGCCAGCAGCCAATATCAGGGGATCGATCAGCCCCAGCATTTT. Using reference TRBV7-2 and TRBJ1-5 for the parts outside the CDR3, the full variable domain is GAGVSQSPSNKVTEKGKDVELRCDPISGHTALYWYRQSLGQGLEFLIYFQGNSAPDKSGLPSDRFSAERTGGSVSTLTIQRTQQEDSAVYLCASSQYQGIDQPQHFGDGTRLSIL.

The chain carries TRBV7-2 and TRBJ2-7; possibly TRBD1 for D (6 bases). V was clipped by 3 bases and J by 2 bases, with 17 bases between them. Germline V gene data show CDR1 as SGHTA and CDR2 as FQGNSA. The CDR3 runs to 16 residues. CDR3 region: CASSFTTGTLAYEQYF. The DNA of the CDR3 is TGTGCCAGCAGCTTCACTACCGGGACACTCGCCTACGAGCAGTACTTC.

In its sample, this clone was seen once. The chain carries TRBV19 and TRBJ1-5; 10 positions agree with TRBD1. The germline V gene encodes CDR1 LNHDA and CDR2 SQIVND (reference sequence). CDR3 length: 15 amino acids. V was pared by 4 bases and J by 6 bases, with 6 bases of the junction left unmatched. The CDR3 DNA sequence: TGTGCCAGTAGTACCCCGGGACAGGGGAGTCAGCCCCAGCATTTT. It is translated as CASSTPGQGSQPQHF.

This clone was seen only once. The gene calls are TRBV10-3 and TRBJ1-2, with 11 bases identical to TRBD1. The CDR3 runs 13 residues. Trimming took 6 bases from V and 5 from J; bases not matched to a gene: 2. Germline loops: CDR1 ENHRY, CDR2 SYGVKD. This CDR3 is CAIRGTGGYGYTF. CDR3 nucleotides: TGTGCCATCAGAGGGACAGGGGGTTATGGCTACACCTTC.

The J gene is TRBJ2-5, the V gene TRBV2, with D tentatively TRBD2 (6 bases). CDR3 size: 14 residues. CDR1 is SNHLY, CDR2 FYNNEI, per germline. Trimming left V 4 bases short and J 5 bases short, with 14 bases between. The CDR3 DNA reads as TGTGCCAGCAGTGTTCTACTAGCTGCTGAGACCCAGTACTTC. Protein: CASSVLLAAETQYF.

This clone was detected once. Different DNA sequences within this sample yield the same CDR3. J is TRBJ1-1 and V is TRBV5-1; D not certain. Trimming took 0 bases from V and 0 from J, leaving 9 bases between them. Germline CDR1 reads SGHRS; CDR2 reads YFSETQ. This CDR3 has 15 residues. CDR3 bases: TGCGCCAGCAGCTTGGGTTCGCAGCTGAACACTGAAGCTTTCTTT. It encodes CASSLGSQLNTEAFF.

The genes are TRBV4-1 and TRBJ2-1; unclear D gene. CDR3 length: 16 amino acids. Germline CDR1 reads MGHRA; CDR2 reads YSYEKL. V shed 1 base and J shed 4 bases, with 14 bases lying between them. CDR3 nucleotides: TGCGCCAGCAGCCAAGGACGGGCATTCCGGTACAATGAGCAGTTCTTC. Protein product: CASSQGRAFRYNEQFF.

The chain is built from TRBV27 and TRBJ1-2; D unresolved. CDR3 length equals 15 residues. The germline CDR1 and CDR2 sequences are MNHEY and SMNVEV (reference sequence). Trimming removed 5 bases from V and 1 base from J, with 14 bases in between. The CDR3 coding sequence is TGTGCCAGCAGTCCCTACTCGGCATATAACTATGGCTACACCTTC. It yields the protein CASSPYSAYNYGYTF.

CDR3 region: CASSILRVRAPYTDTQYF. CDR3 nucleotide sequence: TGTGCCAGTAGTATATTGAGGGTTCGAGCGCCCTACACAGATACGCAGTATTTT. The rearrangement uses TRBV19 and TRBJ2-3, with D possibly being TRBD2 (5 bases). With 2 bases removed from V and 2 bases from J, the gap between germline ends came to 20 bases. This CDR3 contains 18 residues. The germline gives CDR1 LNHDA, CDR2 SQIVND (reference sequence).

The J gene is TRBJ2-1, the V gene TRBV9; weak D call: TRBD2 (6 bases). The germline V and J ends were trimmed by 6 bases and 4 bases, with 17 bases remaining between them. The germline V gene encodes CDR1 SGDLS and CDR2 YYNGEE. The CDR3 is 15 amino acids. Here the CDR3 DNA reads TGTGCCAGCACCTCCGGGCTAGCGAGTTACAATGAGCAGTTCTTC. Protein sequence: CASTSGLASYNEQFF.

The count of this clone is one. The chain combines TRBV5-1 with TRBJ2-2, with D unclear. The V and J ends lost 5 bases and 0 bases respectively, with 8 bases between them. Germline V lookup: CDR1 SGHRS, CDR2 YFSETQ. The CDR3 sequence is 14 residues long. The CDR3 DNA follows: TGCGCCAGCAGGGTTAGTACGAACACCGGGGAGCTGTTTTTT. Its translation: CASRVSTNTGELFF.

This clone was counted a single time. Other DNA sequences in this sample translate to the same CDR3. This rearrangement joins TRBV7-9 to TRBJ1-2; 7 bases are a match to TRBD1. Germline V gene lookup returns CDR1 SEHNR and CDR2 FQNEAQ (reference sequence). This CDR3 is 14 amino acids long. V lost 6 bases to trimming and J lost 5 bases; unmatched junction nucleotides: 9. The CDR3 nucleotides are TGTGCCAGCAGTTTCCGGGACAGAGATTATGGCTACACCTTC. Protein product: CASSFRDRDYGYTF.

The gene calls are TRBV7-6 and TRBJ1-4, with D hard to call. Trimming removed 5 bases at V and 7 bases at J, with 20 bases between. The CDR3 runs to 16 residues. The germline V gene has CDR1 SGHVS and CDR2 FNYEAQ. For the CDR3, the DNA is TGTGCCAGCAGCGGACGCGGGGAGTTTGGGAGTGAAAAACTGTTTTTT. Translated, it gives CASSGRGEFGSEKLFF.

This chain joins TRBV5-1 and TRBJ2-1; D uncertain. The CDR3 covers 14 residues. Germline loops: CDR1 SGHRS, CDR2 YFSETQ. The V end lost 6 bases, the J end lost 4 bases, and 14 bases lay between the germline ends. The CDR3 DNA reads as TGCGCCAGCAAGGTTAGTGGCCAGTACAATGAGCAGTTCTTC. Protein: CASKVSGQYNEQFF.

V gene TRBV4-1 combines with J gene TRBJ2-7; D unresolved. Trimming removed 4 bases at V and 5 bases at J, with 12 bases between. Germline V gene sequence: CDR1 MGHRA, CDR2 YSYEKL. CDR3 length: 13 amino acids. CDR3 protein: CASSPSSRHEQYF. The CDR3 DNA sequence: TGCGCCAGCAGCCCCTCCTCACGGCACGAGCAGTACTTC.

The chain has TRBV10-3 and TRBJ2-7, with 7 bases aligning to TRBD1. The CDR3 loop spans 12 amino acids. In germline, CDR1 is ENHRY, CDR2 SYGVKD. Germline trimming cut 8 bases from V and 3 bases from J; bases unmatched to any gene: 4. CDR3 in amino acids: CAIGTEYYEQYF. The CDR3 DNA sequence: TGTGCCATCGGGACAGAATACTACGAGCAGTACTTC.